A selection of T cell receptor beta chains follows, all from one sample in a study of blood T cell repertoires in COVID-19. Clones were sequenced by immunoSEQ multiplex PCR, and TCRdb holds only the in-frame ones, with some missing. The table includes just over 300,000 clones, about nine tenths detected once. Sequences were obtained from peripheral blood. Receptors were obtained from a woman in her 30s with COVID-19, enrolled during active disease. Each CDR3 is given with its conserved first and last residue. Each record gives: V gene, J gene, D gene, clone size, CDR3 DNA, CDR3 protein. A D gene is named only where the DNA matches it firmly. Rows give clone size only sometimes, using once, few, many, or a class for an expanded clone.

V: TRBV2
J: TRBJ2-1
D: -
size: -
DNA: TGTGCCAGCAGGCAGGGTCGGGAGCAGTTCTTC
CDR3: CASRQGREQFF

V: TRBV5-1
J: TRBJ2-3
D: TRBD1
size: -
DNA: TGCGCCAGCAGCTTACAGGGGGCGGTGAACACAGATACGCAGTATTTT
CDR3: CASSLQGAVNTDTQYF

V: TRBV2
J: TRBJ1-2
D: TRBD1
size: -
DNA: TGTGCCAGCACGGGAATAAGGACAGGGTTAATCATCAACTATGGCTACACCTTC
CDR3: CASTGIRTGLIINYGYTF

V: TRBV13
J: TRBJ2-1
D: -
size: -
DNA: TGTGCCAGCAGACAAGAACAGGGAGAGCAGTTCTTC
CDR3: CASRQEQGEQFF

V: TRBV2
J: TRBJ2-2
D: -
size: once
DNA: TGTGCCAGCAGTGGCCCAGGGTTGAACACCGGGGAGCTGTTTTTT
CDR3: CASSGPGLNTGELFF

V: TRBV20-1
J: TRBJ1-1
D: -
size: -
DNA: TGCAGTGCTAGTAGGGGGAACACTGAAGCTTTCTTT
CDR3: CSASRGNTEAFF

V: TRBV27
J: TRBJ1-1
D: -
size: -
DNA: TGTGCCAGCAGTCCAGATCAGATGAACACTGAAGCTTTCTTT
CDR3: CASSPDQMNTEAFF

V: TRBV18
J: TRBJ2-6
D: -
size: -
DNA: TGTGCCAGCTCACCCAGCTCTGGGGCCAACGTCCTGACTTTC
CDR3: CASSPSSGANVLTF

V: TRBV5-1
J: TRBJ1-1
D: TRBD1
size: -
DNA: TGCGCCAGCAGCTTGACACTCGGGACAGGGAACACTGAAGCTTTCTTT
CDR3: CASSLTLGTGNTEAFF

V: TRBV5-6
J: TRBJ2-1
D: -
size: -
DNA: TGTGCCAGCAGCTTGGAGTTAGCGGAAAGCTCCTACAATGAGCAGTTCTTC
CDR3: CASSLELAESSYNEQFF

V: TRBV5-1
J: TRBJ2-2
D: TRBD1
size: once
DNA: TGCGCCAGCAGTCCCCAGACAGGGGTTGGCACCGGGGAGCTGTTTTTT
CDR3: CASSPQTGVGTGELFF

V: TRBV15
J: TRBJ1-1
D: TRBD1
size: -
DNA: TGTGCCACCAGCAGAGATCAGGGGGTGGCTGAAGCTTTCTTT
CDR3: CATSRDQGVAEAFF

V: TRBV3-1/TRBV3-2
J: TRBJ1-3
D: -
size: -
DNA: TGTGCCAGCAGCCACCCCTCGCGGGGCAACACCATATATTTT
CDR3: CASSHPSRGNTIYF

V: TRBV5-5
J: TRBJ2-5
D: TRBD2
size: -
DNA: TGTGCCAGCGCGGGGACTAGCGGTCAAGAGACCCAGTACTTC
CDR3: CASAGTSGQETQYF

V: TRBV2
J: TRBJ1-5
D: TRBD1
size: -
DNA: TGTGCCAGCAGTGGAGAGGGGGCGGGTCAGCCCCAGCATTTT
CDR3: CASSGEGAGQPQHF

V: TRBV6-5
J: TRBJ1-2
D: TRBD1
size: once
DNA: TGTGCCAGCAGCTGGACAGGACCTTCGGTCTACACCTTC
CDR3: CASSWTGPSVYTF

V: TRBV4-3
J: TRBJ1-2
D: TRBD1
size: -
DNA: TGCGCCAGCAGCCAAGCGGGGACAGGCCGTAACTATGGCTACACCTTC
CDR3: CASSQAGTGRNYGYTF

V: TRBV7-2
J: TRBJ1-2
D: TRBD1
size: -
DNA: TGTGCCAGCAGCATTGACAGGGCCAGGGGCTACACCTTC
CDR3: CASSIDRARGYTF

V: TRBV3-1/TRBV3-2
J: TRBJ2-7
D: TRBD2
size: -
DNA: TGTGCCAGCAGCCAAGAGGGACTAGCGGGGAAGTACGAGCAGTACTTC
CDR3: CASSQEGLAGKYEQYF

V: TRBV9
J: TRBJ1-4
D: TRBD1
size: -
DNA: TGTGCCAGCAGTCCGGGACAGTATTCTGAAAAACTGTTTTTT
CDR3: CASSPGQYSEKLFF

V: TRBV19
J: TRBJ2-5
D: -
size: -
DNA: TGTGCCAGTAGTATAACGGGAACAGTGTACCAAGAGACCCAGTACTTC
CDR3: CASSITGTVYQETQYF

V: TRBV3-1/TRBV3-2
J: TRBJ1-4
D: -
size: -
DNA: TGTGCCAGCAGCCATAGGGGGTTAGATGAAAAACTGTTTTTT
CDR3: CASSHRGLDEKLFF

V: TRBV28
J: TRBJ1-4
D: TRBD1
size: -
DNA: TGTGCCAGCAGTTCACCCGGGGACAGGTATGGCGAAAAACTGTTTTTT
CDR3: CASSSPGDRYGEKLFF

V: TRBV6-4
J: TRBJ2-3
D: TRBD1
size: few
DNA: TGTGCCAGCAGTCAACAGGGGAGTAGCACAGATACGCAGTATTTT
CDR3: CASSQQGSSTDTQYF

V: TRBV2
J: TRBJ2-5
D: -
size: -
DNA: TGTGCCGGTAGCGGCCTCCAAGAGACCCAGTACTTC
CDR3: CAGSGLQETQYF

V: TRBV3-1/TRBV3-2
J: TRBJ1-2
D: TRBD1
size: -
DNA: TGTGCCAGCAGCTATCCGGGACAGGAGTACGGCTACACCTTC
CDR3: CASSYPGQEYGYTF

V: TRBV5-4
J: TRBJ1-3
D: TRBD1
size: -
DNA: TGTGCCAGCAGCCATCGAGGGGGCAATGGAAACACCATATATTTT
CDR3: CASSHRGGNGNTIYF

V: TRBV4-1
J: TRBJ2-2
D: -
size: -
DNA: TGCGCCAGCAGCCAAGATCCTGTGGGGGCCGTAGGTGGCGGGGAGCTGTTTTTT
CDR3: CASSQDPVGAVGGGELFF

V: TRBV19
J: TRBJ1-2
D: -
size: -
DNA: TGTGCCAGTAGTATAGATCATCACAGGGTCTATGGCTACACCTTC
CDR3: CASSIDHHRVYGYTF

V: TRBV7-9
J: TRBJ2-7
D: TRBD1
size: -
DNA: TGTGCCAGCAGCGGTGGACAGGAGGAATCCTACGAGCAGTACTTC
CDR3: CASSGGQEESYEQYF

V: TRBV28
J: TRBJ1-4
D: TRBD1
size: -
DNA: TGTGCCAGCAGGGGGACAGGTGCAACTAATGAAAAACTGTTTTTT
CDR3: CASRGTGATNEKLFF

V: TRBV2
J: TRBJ1-1
D: TRBD1
size: -
DNA: TGTGCCAGCAGTGAACAGGGGGCTTTGACTGAAGCTTTCTTT
CDR3: CASSEQGALTEAFF

V: TRBV6-5
J: TRBJ1-6
D: TRBD1
size: -
DNA: TGTGCCAGCAGTTACTCGTCCAGGGGGCATTCACCCCTCCACTTT
CDR3: CASSYSSRGHSPLHF

V: TRBV11-2
J: TRBJ1-1
D: TRBD1
size: -
DNA: TGTGCCAGCAGCTCCACAGGGGCCTACACTGAAGCTTTCTTT
CDR3: CASSSTGAYTEAFF

V: TRBV6-5
J: TRBJ1-6
D: TRBD1
size: -
DNA: TGTGCCAGCAGAACAGGGGTATTGAATTCACCCCTCCACTTT
CDR3: CASRTGVLNSPLHF

V: TRBV4-3
J: TRBJ1-6
D: TRBD1
size: -
DNA: TGCGCCAGCAGCCAAGATAGGGAACAGGGGGGATCACCCCTCCACTTT
CDR3: CASSQDREQGGSPLHF

V: TRBV4-2
J: TRBJ1-6
D: -
size: -
DNA: TGTGCCAGCAGCCAAGATTGGGCTACCTATTCACCCCTCCACTTT
CDR3: CASSQDWATYSPLHF